The clone carrying this T cell receptor (beta chain) was counted between two and nine times. The data were taken from a study of T cell responses to AZD1222 COVID-19 vaccine. With 6 bases removed from V and 8 bases from J, the gap between germline ends came to 15 bases. The CDR3 has 13 residues. Germline V CDR1 and CDR2: LNHDA, SQIVND (reference sequence). The protocol was immunoSEQ multiplex PCR, while the TCRdb copy is restricted to in-frame clones and leaves out a portion. Of roughly 120,000 clones listed, around 85% are singletons. This clonotype was sampled from an adult in good health. This material consisted of peripheral blood, taken on day 0 of AZD1222 vaccination. V usage is TRBV19 and J usage is TRBJ2-3; possibly TRBD1 for D (6 bases). As DNA, the CDR3 is TGTGCCAGTAGCCCTGACAGGACCAGTACGCAGTATTTT. This gives the protein CASSPDRTSTQYF.